The 19 T cell receptor beta chains presented below share a single source sample, sequenced in a study of OX40 agonist ivuxolimab in advanced cancers. The data were produced by immunoSEQ multiplex PCR, yet TCRdb's version contains in-frame clones alone and is incomplete. The sample lists roughly 46,000 clones, roughly nine tenths occurring once. The source material was CD4+ or CD8+ T cells sorted from blood, sampled in a trial of the OX40 agonist ivuxolimab. The source is an adult with an advanced solid tumor such as melanoma, head and neck, liver or kidney cancer.

J is TRBJ2-6 and V is TRBV28; D remains ambiguous. Germline loops: CDR1 MDHEN, CDR2 SYDVKM. Trimming took 5 bases from V and 5 from J, leaving 13 bases between them. The CDR3 has 15 residues. This chain's CDR3 is CASSTQAPRANVLTF. CDR3 bases: TGTGCCAGCAGTACGCAGGCCCCGCGGGCCAACGTCCTGACTTTC.

The chain recombines TRBV7-2 with TRBJ1-5, with a tentative D call TRBD1 (5 bases). The CDR3 totals 16 residues. CDR1 and CDR2 (germline): SGHTA, FQGNSA. Trimming took 4 bases from V and 0 from J, leaving 13 bases between them. DNA of the CDR3: TGTGCCAGCAGCTCCCGGGGGACCTATAGCAATCAGCCCCAGCATTTT. Translating gives CASSSRGTYSNQPQHF.

The gene calls are TRBV9 and TRBJ2-3; D is uncertain. V lost 0 bases to trimming and J lost 2 bases, with 10 bases between them. Germline CDR1 is SGDLS and CDR2 is YYNGEE. CDR3 length: 15 amino acids. CDR3: CASSVGLELTDTQYF. CDR3 sequence (DNA): TGTGCCAGCAGCGTAGGGCTTGAGCTCACAGATACGCAGTATTTT.

The chain uses TRBV4-1 and TRBJ2-3; D is ambiguous. There are 12 residues in the CDR3. V was trimmed by 1 base and J by 3 bases, leaving 2 bases between them. Germline-derived CDR1 and CDR2 are MGHRA and YSYEKL. The CDR3: CASSQVTDTQYF. CDR3 sequence (DNA): TGCGCCAGCAGCCAAGTTACAGATACGCAGTATTTT.

The chain couples TRBV27 to TRBJ2-7; 7 nucleotides line up with TRBD2. CDR3 length: 14 amino acids. Trimming cost V 8 bases and J 2 bases; bases outside gene matches: 9. Germline V gives CDR1 MNHEY, CDR2 SMNVEV (reference sequence). The CDR3 spells CASGSPGTTYEQYF. The CDR3 coding sequence is TGTGCCAGCGGGTCCCCAGGGACTACCTACGAGCAGTACTTC.

The chain joins TRBV5-1 to TRBJ1-4; the D is unclear. The V gene's germline CDR1 is SGHRS and CDR2 YFSETQ. The ends were cut back, 9 bases at V and 5 bases at J, with 14 bases in the middle. The CDR3 totals 13 residues. The CDR3 DNA reads TGCGCCACCTCAGAGGGCCACAATGAAAAACTGTTTTTT. This translates into CATSEGHNEKLFF.

This chain links TRBV6-5 with TRBJ1-6; the match to TRBD1 covers 7 bases. V shed 2 bases, J shed 6 bases, and the junction held 4 bases outside the gene matches. The CDR3 runs to 15 residues. Looked up from germline, CDR1 is MNHEY and CDR2 is SVGAGI. CDR3 bases: TGTGCCAGCAGTTACGCCGGGACAGCTAATTCACCCCTCCACTTT. Its translation: CASSYAGTANSPLHF.

The genes are TRBV7-8 and TRBJ2-1, with TRBD2 identical over 13 bases. Germline-derived CDR1 and CDR2 are SGHVS and FQNEAQ. The length of the CDR3 is 15 residues. After removal of 5 bases from V and 15 bases from J, the junction contained 13 bases not matched to a gene. The chain's CDR3 is CASSLQRTSGRGGFF. In DNA, the CDR3 is TGTGCCAGCAGCCTACAACGGACTAGCGGGAGAGGAGGGTTCTTC.

The V call is TRBV19, the J call TRBJ1-1; 7 bases line up with TRBD1. Germline trimming cut 2 bases from V and 4 bases from J; bases unmatched to any gene: 10. The length of the CDR3 is 16 residues. CDR1 and CDR2 from the germline V gene are LNHDA and SQIVND (reference sequence). The CDR3: CASSIPPTGDRTEAFF. DNA for the CDR3: TGTGCCAGTAGTATACCACCCACAGGGGATCGCACTGAAGCTTTCTTT.

A single count supports this clone. The chain recombines TRBV6-4 with TRBJ2-3; D is undetermined. CDR3 length: 13 residues. Trimming shortened V by 4 bases and J by 2 bases, and 7 bases separated the two germline ends. CDR1 is MRHNA and CDR2 is SNTAGT in the germline V gene. Here the CDR3 reads CASSAADTDTQYF. The CDR3 DNA follows: TGTGCCAGCAGTGCCGCGGACACAGATACGCAGTATTTT.

The chain employs TRBV2 and TRBJ2-7, with D tentatively TRBD1 (5 bases). This CDR3 is built from 14 residues. V lost 1 base, J lost 4 bases, and 11 bases lay in between. Germline V gene data show CDR1 as SNHLY and CDR2 as FYNNEI. The CDR3 DNA reads as TGTGCCAGCAGTGAAGGGAGACAGCCATACGAGCAGTACTTC. Amino acids: CASSEGRQPYEQYF.

The CDR3 here is CASSPEGAYSYEQYF. As DNA, the CDR3 is TGTGCCAGCTCACCTGAAGGGGCCTACTCCTACGAGCAGTACTTC. The genes are TRBV18 and TRBJ2-7; a possible D gene is TRBD1 (5 bases). Germline V CDR1 and CDR2: KGHSH, LQKENI. Between the trimmed V and J ends, which lost 3 bases and 0 bases, there was a span of 12 bases. The CDR3 contains 15 residues.

The CDR3 loop is CASSIPLGSNTGELFF. CDR3 in DNA: TGTGCCAGTAGTATCCCCTTAGGGTCGAACACCGGGGAGCTGTTTTTT. The V and J genes are TRBV19 and TRBJ2-2; D unresolved. The germline V gene has CDR1 LNHDA and CDR2 SQIVND (reference sequence). The CDR3 covers 16 residues. V was trimmed by 3 bases and J by 0 bases, leaving 11 bases between them.

V and J are TRBV6-5 and TRBJ2-7; tentatively, D is TRBD1 (6 bases). Trimming shortened V by 5 bases and J by 2 bases, and 13 bases separated the two germline ends. Germline V gene lookup returns CDR1 MNHEY and CDR2 SVGAGI. The CDR3 runs 14 residues. CDR3 residues: CASSVRDKTYEQYF. As DNA, the CDR3 is TGTGCCAGCAGTGTCCGGGACAAAACCTACGAGCAGTACTTC.

The rearrangement links TRBV18 to TRBJ2-1; D gene uncertain. Germline CDR1 and CDR2: KGHSH and LQKENI. The CDR3 contains 14 residues. V was trimmed by 4 bases and J by 2 bases, leaving 9 bases between them. The CDR3 region has the DNA TGTGCCAGCTCACTAGCAGGTACCTACAATGAGCAGTTCTTC. This encodes CASSLAGTYNEQFF.

This sequence joins TRBV29-1 and TRBJ2-7; 7 nucleotides line up with TRBD1. The CDR3 sequence is 14 residues long. The trim removed 2 bases at V and 0 bases at J, leaving 4 bases unmatched. Germline V lookup: CDR1 SQVTM, CDR2 ANQGSEA. The CDR3: CSVERQGSSYEQYF. Here the CDR3 DNA reads TGCAGCGTTGAACGACAGGGTAGCTCCTACGAGCAGTACTTC.

The genes are TRBV6-6 and TRBJ1-1; D call uncertain. Trimming removed 6 bases from V and 6 bases from J, with 14 bases in between. Germline V CDR1 and CDR2: MNHNY, SVGAGI (reference sequence). This CDR3 is 13 amino acids long. CDR3 sequence: CASRIEEGSEAFF. The CDR3 DNA is TGTGCCAGCAGGATTGAAGAGGGATCTGAAGCTTTCTTT.

The genes are TRBV30 and TRBJ1-5; D is uncertain. From germline, CDR1 is GTSNPN and CDR2 SVGIG (reference sequence). This CDR3 region has 14 residues. Trimming pared 1 base from V and 4 bases from J, leaving 11 bases between. The CDR3 reads CAWSGSLGNQPQHF. In DNA form, the CDR3 reads TGTGCCTGGAGTGGGTCCTTGGGAAATCAGCCCCAGCATTTT. The whole variable domain, remainder taken from reference TRBV30 and TRBJ1-5, is SQTIHQWPATLVQPVGSPLSLECTVEGTSNPNLYWYRQAAGRGLQLLFYSVGIGQISSEVPQNLSASRPQDRQFILSSKKLLLSDSGFYLCAWSGSLGNQPQHFGDGTRLSIL.

Here the CDR3 DNA reads TGTGCCAGCAGCGTAGCTTTTAGTGGTGGGGAGCAGTACTTC. It encodes CASSVAFSGGEQYF. This chain links TRBV9 with TRBJ2-7; D not resolved. With 0 bases removed from V and 7 bases from J, the gap between germline ends came to 14 bases. This CDR3 comprises 14 residues. Germline V gene data show CDR1 as SGDLS and CDR2 as YYNGEE.